The 19 T cell receptor beta chains listed next were all sequenced from one sample in a study of blood T cell repertoires in COVID-19. Assay: immunoSEQ multiplex PCR; the TCRdb copy retains only in-frame clones and omits some. The sample has roughly 250,000 clones, approximately 90% seen once. The sequenced sample consisted of PBMCs or T cells enriched from blood (not recorded which). The source is a woman younger than 35 who had recovered from COVID-19.

This chain connects TRBV15 to TRBJ1-1; D not resolved. The CDR3 is 13 amino acids. Trimming stripped 3 bases from V and 0 bases from J, with 5 bases between. CDR1 is LNHNV, CDR2 YYDKDF, per germline (reference sequence). The CDR3 loop reads CATSRSVNTEAFF. CDR3 bases: TGTGCCACCAGCAGGAGTGTGAACACTGAAGCTTTCTTT.

The chain couples TRBV5-1 to TRBJ2-7, with TRBD1 matching over 8 bases. V dropped 1 base and J dropped 4; count of bases not matched to a gene: 4. The CDR3 contains 14 residues. Germline CDR1 and CDR2: SGHRS and YFSETQ. CDR3 sequence (DNA): TGCGCCAGCAGCTTGTGGGACAGGACGTACGAGCAGTACTTC. Its translation is CASSLWDRTYEQYF.

Only one count was recorded for this clone. The V gene is TRBV5-1, the J gene TRBJ2-3; D is unclear. Trimming removed 5 bases at V and 2 bases at J, with 6 bases between. Germline values: CDR1 SGHRS, CDR2 YFSETQ. The CDR3 runs to 12 residues. The CDR3 spells CASSPNTDTQYF. The CDR3 nucleotides read TGCGCCAGCAGTCCTAACACAGATACGCAGTATTTT.

V is TRBV23-1 and J is TRBJ1-1, with D possibly matching TRBD1 (5 bases). TRBV23-1 is an open reading frame, and its role is uncertain. The V and J ends lost 1 base and 0 bases respectively, with 12 bases between them. This CDR3 is 16 amino acids long. In nucleotides, the CDR3 is TGCGCCAGCAGTCAATTCAAGGGGAACCTGAACACTGAAGCTTTCTTT. Amino acids: CASSQFKGNLNTEAFF.

This chain links TRBV6-5 with TRBJ1-4; TRBD1 matches at 7 bases. Per the germline V gene, CDR1 is MNHEY and CDR2 is SVGAGI. This CDR3 region has 15 residues. The trim removed 6 bases at V and 8 bases at J, leaving 12 bases unmatched. CDR3 region: CASSFRSGGWEKLFF. CDR3 in DNA: TGTGCCAGCAGCTTCCGGTCAGGGGGTTGGGAAAAACTGTTTTTT.

This rearrangement joins TRBV7-2 to TRBJ2-7; D possibly corresponds to TRBD1 (6 bases). The CDR3 sequence is 17 residues long. V lost 4 bases, J lost 2 bases, and 21 bases lay in between. Looked up from germline, CDR1 is SGHTA and CDR2 is FQGNSA. The CDR3: CASSSFLRGTLPYEQYF. The CDR3 DNA follows: TGTGCCAGCAGCTCCTTCCTGAGGGGGACACTTCCCTACGAGCAGTACTTC.

The CDR3 sequence is CASTAGRAEAFF. As DNA, the CDR3 is TGTGCCAGCACCGCGGGTAGGGCTGAAGCTTTCTTT. The chain has TRBV12-3 or TRBV12-4 and TRBJ1-1; D remains unclear. The CDR3 totals 12 residues. The V end lost 7 bases, the J end lost 6 bases, and 12 bases lay between the germline ends.

This chain connects TRBV19 to TRBJ1-6; D is perhaps TRBD1 (6 bases). The germline V gene encodes CDR1 LNHDA and CDR2 SQIVND (reference sequence). The CDR3 sequence is 15 residues long. The V gene lost 6 bases and the J gene lost 11 bases, with 20 bases spanning the gap. CDR3 loop: CASSNRRRQVTPLHF. The DNA for the CDR3 is TGTGCCAGTAGCAACCGACGTCGACAGGTCACACCCCTCCACTTT.

The V gene is TRBV5-1, the J gene TRBJ1-5, with unresolved D. From germline, CDR1 is SGHRS and CDR2 YFSETQ. The V end lost 1 base, the J end lost 6 bases, and 11 bases lay between the germline ends. The CDR3 has 14 amino acids. In nucleotides, the CDR3 is TGCGCCAGCAGCTTGAACGGTCCAGGTCAGCCCCAGCATTTT. This sequence encodes CASSLNGPGQPQHF.

The CDR3 loop is CASSFDRDGYTF. The CDR3 DNA reads as TGTGCCAGCAGCTTCGACAGGGACGGCTACACCTTC. V gene TRBV5-6 combines with J gene TRBJ1-2, with 7 bases identical to TRBD1. V trimming: 2 bases; J trimming: 8 bases; junction bases outside the gene matches: 3. CDR3 length: 12 residues. CDR1 and CDR2 from the germline V gene are SGHDT and YYEEEE.

For the CDR3, the DNA is TGTGCCAGTATGCTTAGAGAGGGGGCAGTTAACTATGGCTACACCTTC. It codes for CASMLREGAVNYGYTF. The V gene is TRBV19, the J gene TRBJ1-2; 7 bases align to TRBD1. The CDR3 sequence is 16 residues long. Germline assignment: CDR1 LNHDA and CDR2 SQIVND (reference sequence). Unmatched junction bases numbered 12, after V lost 7 bases and J lost 1 base.

The chain combines TRBV28 with TRBJ1-4; 8 bases are a match to TRBD1. J lost 4 bases, V lost 6 bases, and 7 bases had no gene match. Germline CDR1 is MDHEN and CDR2 is SYDVKM. The CDR3 runs 15 residues. CDR3 sequence (DNA): TGTGCCAGCAGGACGCGACAGGGGAGTAATGAAAAACTGTTTTTT. It translates to CASRTRQGSNEKLFF.

This sequence joins TRBV1 and TRBJ2-7; the table calls TRBD2, which could not be checked here. TRBV1 is a known pseudogene. The CDR3 spans 13 residues. CDR3 region: CTFRLVLPSEQYF. The CDR3, as DNA: TGCACCTTCCGACTAGTGTTGCCGAGCGAGCAGTACTTC.

The chain is built from TRBV3-1 (or the pseudogene TRBV3-2) and TRBJ1-2; no clear D. Germline CDR1 LGHDT, CDR2 YNNKEL (reference sequence). The CDR3 runs to 14 residues. Trimming left V 5 bases short and J 1 base short, with 11 bases between. CDR3: CASSEDGVNYGYTF. The CDR3 DNA sequence: TGTGCCAGCAGCGAGGACGGGGTTAACTATGGCTACACCTTC.

The CDR3 DNA follows: TGTGCCAGCAGCGTCCGACAGGGGTCGAGCTCCTACGAGCAGTACTTC. This codes for CASSVRQGSSSYEQYF. This chain joins TRBV9 and TRBJ2-7; 8 bases align to TRBD1. CDR1 is SGDLS and CDR2 is YYNGEE in the germline V gene. CDR3 size: 16 residues. The V segment lost 2 bases and the J segment 0 bases; nucleotides outside the gene matches: 7.

The CDR3 sequence is CATSRAGIEAGGPLSGNTIYF. CDR3 bases: TGTGCCACCAGCAGAGCCGGGATTGAGGCAGGGGGCCCTCTCTCTGGAAACACCATATATTTT. This chain uses TRBV15 with TRBJ1-3; 8 bases agree with TRBD1. From germline, CDR1 is LNHNV and CDR2 YYDKDF (reference sequence). This CDR3 has 21 residues. V trimming: 1 base; J trimming: 0 bases; junction bases outside the gene matches: 17.

This clone has a handful of counts. The chain uses TRBV18 and TRBJ1-5, with D unclear. Germline lookup yields CDR1 KGHSH and CDR2 LQKENI. The length of the CDR3 is 17 residues. Trimming stripped 3 bases from V and 0 bases from J, with 15 bases between. This CDR3 is CASSPPQNPYSNQPQHF. DNA of the CDR3: TGTGCCAGCTCACCCCCCCAGAACCCTTATAGCAATCAGCCCCAGCATTTT.

This chain connects TRBV10-2 to TRBJ2-1, with D tentatively TRBD2 (6 bases). Germline CDR1 and CDR2: WSHSY and SAAADI. The CDR3 length is 15 residues. The germline V and J ends were trimmed by 5 bases and 0 bases, with 11 bases remaining between them. CDR3 sequence (DNA): TGCGCCAGCAGTCTAGGGACTGCCTCCTACAATGAGCAGTTCTTC. This encodes CASSLGTASYNEQFF.

The J gene is TRBJ1-3, the V gene TRBV2; 8 nucleotides align to TRBD1. The V gene's germline CDR1 is SNHLY and CDR2 FYNNEI. The V gene end was trimmed by 4 bases and the J gene end by 7 bases; junction bases not matched to a gene: 9. The CDR3 contains 15 residues. CDR3 protein: CASSADRGISNTIYF. DNA for the CDR3: TGTGCCAGCAGTGCTGACAGGGGTATTTCGAACACCATATATTTT.